The rows below give T cell receptor beta chains drawn from one sample of a study of T-cell memory formation after mild COVID-19. TCRdb reanalysed the 5' RACE reads using MiXCR and keeps one entry per CDR3 protein. The sample gives 200,000 or so distinct CDR3 sequences, around 17% of which show up once; 2.4% is in the top ten. The specimen sequenced was PBMCs or a T cell subset sorted from them (not recorded which). The receptors shown here come from an adult woman who had mild COVID-19 (a few samples of this study predate the infection). Cell type and time point are not known. The CDR3 runs from the conserved cysteine through the conserved F or W. D genes are given only for firm matches. Size is omitted from some rows. Given values are once, few, many or a class for expanded clones.

few	TRBV5-1	TRBJ2-1	TRBD2	CASSSGTSGGRLINEQFF	TGCGCCAGCAGTTCCGGGACTAGCGGGGGGCGTCTGATAAATGAGCAGTTCTTC
few	TRBV5-1	TRBJ2-6	NA	CASSLDSRDTILSGANVLTF	TGCGCCAGCAGCTTGGACTCCCGGGACACGATCCTTTCTGGGGCCAACGTCCTGACTTTC
NA	TRBV10-3	TRBJ2-1	NA	CAISKVYNEQFF	TGTGCCATCAGCAAAGTCTACAATGAGCAGTTCTTC
NA	TRBV20-1	TRBJ2-7	NA	CSAPWVGYEQYF	TGCAGTGCTCCCTGGGTTGGGTACGAGCAGTACTTC
many	TRBV5-1	TRBJ2-1	NA	CASSSGFMGYNEQFF	TGCGCCAGCAGCTCAGGGTTTATGGGCTACAATGAGCAGTTCTTC
many	TRBV20-1	TRBJ2-7	TRBD2	CSASPGLAGEQYF	TGCAGTGCTAGTCCGGGACTAGCGGGCGAGCAGTACTTC
NA	TRBV20-1	TRBJ2-1	NA	CSAVTTDEQFF	TGCAGTGCCGTCACTACGGATGAGCAGTTCTTC
NA	TRBV7-2	TRBJ1-1	NA	CASSLGGPGHTSPGYTEAFF	TGTGCCAGCAGCTTAGGGGGACCGGGACACACATCTCCCGGGTACACTGAAGCTTTCTTT
NA	TRBV18	TRBJ2-2	NA	CASSPPGQAHTGELFF	TGTGCCAGCTCACCACCGGGACAAGCTCACACCGGGGAGCTGTTTTTT
many	TRBV12-3/TRBV12-4	TRBJ2-7	NA	CASSLYEQYF	TGTGCCAGCAGTCTTTACGAGCAGTACTTC
few	TRBV7-3	TRBJ1-1	NA	CASSAGKITEAFF	TGTGCCAGCAGCGCGGGGAAGATCACTGAAGCTTTCTTT
NA	TRBV10-3	TRBJ2-1	TRBD2	CAISDLAVSYNEQFF	TGTGCCATCAGTGACCTAGCGGTCTCCTACAATGAGCAGTTCTTC
few	TRBV5-5	TRBJ1-1	NA	CASSFQGSMNTEAFF	TGTGCCAGCAGCTTCCAGGGGTCAATGAACACTGAAGCTTTCTTT
NA	TRBV7-3	TRBJ2-1	TRBD2	CASSTPTHSSGRGGYNEQFF	TGTGCCAGCAGCACCCCGACCCACTCGAGCGGGAGAGGCGGCTACAATGAGCAGTTCTTC
few	TRBV7-2	TRBJ2-1	TRBD2	CASSLDGGRFPNEQFF	TGTGCCAGCAGCTTAGACGGCGGGAGGTTCCCCAATGAGCAGTTCTTC
few	TRBV27	TRBJ1-1	NA	CASSLWSRVTEAFF	TGTGCCAGCAGTTTATGGTCGAGGGTCACTGAAGCTTTCTTT
few	TRBV28	TRBJ1-6	TRBD1	CASSPGTGGNSPLHF	TGTGCCAGCAGCCCTGGGACAGGGGGAAATTCACCCCTCCACTTT